Presented here are 18 T cell receptor beta chains from one specimen sequenced in a study of blood T cell repertoires in COVID-19. The assay was immunoSEQ multiplex PCR, and TCRdb's table has in-frame clones only and misses some. The repertoire holds about 200,000 clones, with 65% to 90% as singletons. Input material: peripheral blood. The receptors come from an older man with acute or convalescent COVID-19.

This clone was observed a few times. The CDR3 sequence is CASSFPTRGLAYNEQFF. The CDR3 nucleotides read TGTGCCAGCAGTTTCCCTACGCGCGGGTTGGCCTACAATGAGCAGTTCTTC. This sequence joins TRBV6-2 or TRBV6-3 and TRBJ2-1, with a possible D match to TRBD2 (5 bases). CDR3 length: 17 residues. Germline lookup yields CDR1 MNHEY and CDR2 SVGEGT. The ends were cut back, 4 bases at V and 2 bases at J, with 18 bases in the middle.

This chain uses TRBV10-3 with TRBJ2-1; the D is unclear. The V gene lost 0 bases and the J gene lost 8 bases, with 5 bases spanning the gap. The CDR3 spans 12 residues. CDR1 ENHRY and CDR2 SYGVKD come from the germline V gene. CDR3 sequence (DNA): TGTGCCATCAGTGAGTCGAGCTATGAGCAGTTCTTC. Translating gives CAISESSYEQFF.

This clone appeared once. The J gene is TRBJ2-7, the V gene TRBV10-2; 12 bases fit TRBD2. CDR1 is WSHSY, CDR2 SAAADI, per germline. This CDR3 spans 16 amino acids. Trimming cost V 10 bases and J 2 bases; bases outside gene matches: 12. CDR3 loop: CATLTSGSSLPYEQYF. For the CDR3, the DNA is TGCGCCACCCTGACTAGCGGGAGCTCTCTACCCTACGAGCAGTACTTC.

The rearrangement links TRBV11-2 to TRBJ2-2; D gene unclear. Germline values: CDR1 SGHAT, CDR2 FQNNGV. The CDR3 length is 17 residues. V shed 1 base and J shed 2 bases, with 14 bases lying between them. CDR3 bases: TGTGCCAGCAGCTTAGGTATGAGACAAGACAACACCGGGGAGCTGTTTTTT. As protein: CASSLGMRQDNTGELFF.

The V call is TRBV27, the J call TRBJ2-4; tentatively, D is TRBD1 (5 bases). The CDR3 has 14 amino acids. Germline CDR1 is MNHEY and CDR2 is SMNVEV (reference sequence). The V gene lost 0 bases and the J gene lost 8 bases, with 11 bases spanning the gap. The CDR3 loop reads CASSLSGALDIQYF. The CDR3 nucleotides read TGTGCCAGCAGTTTATCAGGGGCTTTGGACATTCAGTACTTC.

This clone was recorded only once. The genes are TRBV19 and TRBJ2-1; 16 bases fit TRBD2. CDR3 length: 19 amino acids. Per germline, CDR1 LNHDA and CDR2 SQIVND (reference sequence). The J segment lost 6 bases and the V segment lost 5 bases, leaving 13 bases of the junction unmatched. The CDR3 DNA reads as TGTGCCAGTAGTGACGGCACCGGGACTAGCGGGAGGGGGGGCAATGAGCAGTTCTTC. This gives the protein CASSDGTGTSGRGGNEQFF.

This chain uses TRBV6-5 with TRBJ1-6, with 8 bases matching TRBD1. The germline V gene has CDR1 MNHEY and CDR2 SVGAGI. This CDR3 is 14 amino acids long. Trimming took 6 bases from V and 10 from J; bases not matched to a gene: 8. The CDR3 DNA follows: TGTGCCAGCAGGAGGACAGGGATTTACTCACCCCTCCACTTT. Protein: CASRRTGIYSPLHF.

The rearrangement uses TRBV5-1 and TRBJ2-5; 8 nucleotides align to TRBD1. CDR3 size: 17 residues. The J segment lost 5 bases and the V segment lost 1 base, leaving 13 bases of the junction unmatched. Germline loops: CDR1 SGHRS, CDR2 YFSETQ. CDR3 coding DNA: TGCGCCAGCAGCTTGACAGGGGGTATTGTTATGGGTGAGACCCAGTACTTC. The encoded protein is CASSLTGGIVMGETQYF. Based on the CDR3 plus reference TRBV5-1 and TRBJ2-5, the full variable domain is KAGVTQTPRYLIKTRGQQVTLSCSPISGHRSVSWYQQTPGQGLQFLFEYFSETQRNKGNFPGRFSGRQFSNSRSEMNVSTLELGDSALYLCASSLTGGIVMGETQYFGPGTRLLVL.

The rearrangement joins TRBV18 to TRBJ1-1; no firm D call. V shed 3 bases and J shed 4 bases, with 18 bases lying between them. Germline-derived CDR1 and CDR2 are KGHSH and LQKENI. The CDR3 loop spans 16 amino acids. CDR3 in DNA: TGTGCCAGCTCACCCACGACAATGAGGGTAGGCACTGAAGCTTTCTTT. Translated: CASSPTTMRVGTEAFF.

The chain employs TRBV19 and TRBJ2-2; D perhaps matches TRBD2 (7 bases). CDR3 length: 15 residues. The V gene lost 6 bases and the J gene lost 6 bases, with 17 bases spanning the gap. Looked up from germline, CDR1 is LNHDA and CDR2 is SQIVND (reference sequence). CDR3 region: CASRRGGSTAGELFF. The CDR3 DNA sequence: TGTGCCAGTAGAAGGGGGGGGTCTACCGCCGGGGAGCTGTTTTTT.

The chain carries TRBV24-1 and TRBJ2-1; 7 bases map to TRBD2. The CDR3 runs to 15 residues. In germline, CDR1 is KGHDR, CDR2 SFDVKD. Trimming at V came to 2 bases and at J to 4 bases, leaving 4 bases not matched to a gene. The CDR3 bases are TGTGCCACCAGTGATTCGGGGGGAGGGTACAATGAGCAGTTCTTC. It is translated as CATSDSGGGYNEQFF.

This chain connects TRBV9 to TRBJ1-1, with D perhaps TRBD1 (6 bases). CDR3 length: 15 amino acids. Germline assignment: CDR1 SGDLS and CDR2 YYNGEE. Trimming took off 4 bases at V and 4 bases at J, with 17 bases between the two ends. Here the CDR3 reads CASSPQGQGSTEAFF. The CDR3 DNA sequence: TGTGCCAGCAGCCCCCAGGGGCAGGGTAGCACTGAAGCTTTCTTT.

The rearrangement joins TRBV27 to TRBJ1-5, with 9 bases identical to TRBD1. V was clipped by 5 bases and J by 6 bases; unmatched bases: 8. CDR3 size: 15 residues. Germline-derived CDR1 and CDR2 are MNHEY and SMNVEV (reference sequence). The CDR3 nucleotides are TGTGCCAGCAGTCCAGGACAGGGGAACGGTCAGCCCCAGCATTTT. Protein sequence: CASSPGQGNGQPQHF.

The V call is TRBV5-4, the J call TRBJ2-3; D is possibly TRBD1 or TRBD2 (6 bases each). CDR1 is SGHNT, CDR2 YYREEE, per germline (reference sequence). V shed 4 bases and J shed 1 base, with 10 bases lying between them. The CDR3 covers 14 residues. As DNA, the CDR3 is TGTGCCAGCAGCGTGGGGGGCGGCACAGATACGCAGTATTTT. Amino acids: CASSVGGGTDTQYF.

The chain has TRBV5-6 and TRBJ2-3; 8 bases map to TRBD2. This CDR3 comprises 15 residues. Germline CDR1 and CDR2: SGHDT and YYEEEE. V lost 2 bases, J lost 1 base, and 3 bases stayed unmatched. The CDR3, as DNA: TGTGCCAGCAGCTTCAAGACTAGCGGCACAGATACGCAGTATTTT. This sequence encodes CASSFKTSGTDTQYF. Supplemented by reference TRBV5-6 and TRBJ2-3, the full variable domain reads DAGVTQSPTHLIKTRGQQVTLRCSPKSGHDTVSWYQQALGQGPQFIFQYYEEEERQRGNFPDRFSGHQFPNYSSELNVNALLLGDSALYLCASSFKTSGTDTQYFGPGTRLTVL.

About this clone itself: An end of the junction differs from the germline gene, which may be a read error. The rearrangement uses TRBV30 and TRBJ2-5, with TRBD1 as a possible D gene (5 bases). Per germline, CDR1 GTSNPN and CDR2 SVGIG (reference sequence). The CDR3 is 11 residues long. The CDR3, as DNA: TGTGCCTGGAGTGAGGCAGGGATTGGACACTTC. Its translation: CAWSEAGIGHF.

The chain joins TRBV9 to TRBJ1-1; TRBD1 is a possible D gene (6 bases). CDR3 size: 15 residues. V shed 0 bases and J shed 0 bases, with 9 bases lying between them. Germline V gene sequence: CDR1 SGDLS, CDR2 YYNGEE. The CDR3: CASSVVDSLNTEAFF. The DNA of the CDR3 is TGTGCCAGCAGCGTAGTGGACAGTTTGAACACTGAAGCTTTCTTT.

V usage is TRBV11-2 and J usage is TRBJ2-3, with 9 positions matching TRBD2. V was pared by 5 bases and J by 1 base, with 16 bases of the junction left unmatched. Per the germline V gene, CDR1 is SGHAT and CDR2 is FQNNGV. The CDR3 spans 19 residues. Here the CDR3 reads CASSTRRTLSGSGTDTQYF. CDR3 nucleotide sequence: TGTGCCAGCAGCACTCGACGTACTCTTAGCGGGAGCGGCACAGATACGCAGTATTTT.